This TCR beta chain was identified in a study of blood T cell repertoires in COVID-19. Whole-study context: Spain, Italy and the United States supplied samples that represented acute and convalescent COVID-19.

Original analysis: Amplifying reference gene primers gave estimates of nucleated cell counts. Here immunoSEQ multiplex PCR was the method, and the copy in TCRdb shows in-frame clones only, minus some. V, J and clone size are those of that table, while D and trimming were read from the DNA. The sample comprises tens of thousands of clones, 87% of which are singletons, and 2.1% rests with the top ten. Enrolled during active infection, Seattle patients were then followed longitudinally. This clone was counted between two and nine times. V was clipped by 0 bases and J by 10 bases, with 21 bases between them. Per the germline V gene, CDR1 is SGHNT and CDR2 is YYREEE (reference sequence). The CDR3 consists of 16 residues.

The material sequenced was peripheral blood. The receptor's source is a woman older than 75 with COVID-19, enrolled during active disease. This sequence joins TRBV5-4 and TRBJ2-3; tentative D call: TRBD2 (6 bases). The CDR3 region has the DNA TGTGCCAGCAGCTTGGAGGCCACTAGCCCCTCTGTTCCGCAGTATTTT. It codes for CASSLEATSPSVPQYF.